This is a list of T cell receptor beta chains from one sample in a study of graft-versus-host responses after intestinal transplantation. These receptors' antigens are unknown. The repertoire was sequenced with immunoSEQ multiplex PCR; TCRdb's copy has only in-frame clones and lacks some. Of some 110,000 clones in the sample, about 92% were seen once. The sequenced sample was unstimulated CD8+ T cells sorted from spleen or lymph node cells, obtained before transplant. These receptor sequences come from a human donor who was the organ donor for an intestinal transplant. The CDR3 runs from the conserved cysteine through the conserved F or W. The D gene is left open where the match is weak. Some rows have no size entry. The others give once, few or many, or a class for an expanded clone.

cdr3_length j_call clone_size d_call v_call cdr3_nt cdr3_aa
13 TRBJ1-2 - - TRBV19 TGTGCCAGTAGTATGGTGGAAAGCTATGGCTACACCTTC CASSMVESYGYTF
16 TRBJ1-1 - TRBD1 TRBV13 TGTGCCAGCAGCCCGGGGACAGGGGGCTCGAACACTGAAGCTTTCTTT CASSPGTGGSNTEAFF
15 TRBJ1-1 few - TRBV28 TGTGCCAGCAGTTCCCTCATTAACAGGGAAACTGAAGCTTTCTTT CASSSLINRETEAFF
17 TRBJ2-4 - TRBD1 TRBV6-1 TGTGCCAGCAGTGAATCCGGGACAGGGGTTGCCAAAAACATTCAGTACTTC CASSESGTGVAKNIQYF
15 TRBJ2-5 - TRBD2 TRBV6-5 TGTGCCAGTATTAGCGGGACCACCTCACAAGAGACCCAGTACTTC CASISGTTSQETQYF
16 TRBJ2-2 - TRBD2 TRBV4-1 TGCGCCAGCAGCCCCGGCGGGGACCGCGGGAGAGGGGAGCTGTTTTTT CASSPGGDRGRGELFF
16 TRBJ2-7 once TRBD2 TRBV13 TGTGCCAGCAGCCCCCGCGGGACTAGCGGGATCCACGAGCAGTACTTC CASSPRGTSGIHEQYF
12 TRBJ2-1 - - TRBV30 TGTGCCTGGAGTGTACACGGCGATGAGCAGTTCTTC CAWSVHGDEQFF
11 TRBJ1-2 - - TRBV19 TGTGCCAGTAATCACAATGCTGGCTACACCTTC CASNHNAGYTF
16 TRBJ2-1 once TRBD2 TRBV9 TGTGCCAGCAGCGCGGGGACTAGCGGAGCGAGGAATGAGCAGTTCTTC CASSAGTSGARNEQFF
14 TRBJ2-7 - - TRBV7-2 TGTGCCAGCAGCCCGAGACCGGGGGACTACGAGCAGTACTTC CASSPRPGDYEQYF
13 TRBJ1-5 - - TRBV25-1 TGTGCCAGCAGTGACCCCTTCAAGGAGCCCCAGCATTTT CASSDPFKEPQHF
12 TRBJ2-4 - - TRBV19 TGTGCCAGTAAACTAGCCAAAAACATTCAGTACTTC CASKLAKNIQYF
11 TRBJ2-7 - - TRBV28 TGTGCCAGCAGTTGGGGAGACGAGCAGTACTTC CASSWGDEQYF
15 TRBJ2-3 - TRBD2 TRBV29-1 TGCAGCGTTTTACTAGCGGGAGGGCCAGGGGATACGCAGTATTTT CSVLLAGGPGDTQYF
15 TRBJ1-2 few TRBD1 TRBV4-3 TGCGCCAGCAGCCAAGACAGGGGGCTCGGGTATGGCTACACCTTC CASSQDRGLGYGYTF
13 TRBJ2-1 few - TRBV5-8 TGCGCCAGCAGCCAGGCCAGGGGCAATGAGCAGTTCTTC CASSQARGNEQFF
15 TRBJ2-7 - TRBD2 TRBV4-1 TGCGCCAGCAGCCAAACTAGCGAACATACCTACGAGCAGTACTTC CASSQTSEHTYEQYF
12 TRBJ1-2 - - TRBV5-1 TGCGCCAGCAGCTTGGTGGGTCCTGGCTACACCTTC CASSLVGPGYTF
18 TRBJ1-2 - - TRBV27 TGTGCCAGCCTGGACGTGGACAGAACGGTTCCTCGGGTCTATGGCTACACCTTC CASLDVDRTVPRVYGYTF
14 TRBJ2-3 - - TRBV4-1 TGCGCCAGCAGCCTACGGGACCGCACAGATACGCAGTATTTT CASSLRDRTDTQYF
15 TRBJ2-1 once - TRBV4-1 TGCGCCAGCGCCGGCGGAACTAGCTCCTCCGATGAGCAGTTCTTC CASAGGTSSSDEQFF
15 TRBJ2-6 - - TRBV4-2 TGTGCCAGCAGCCAAGAATTCATTGGGGCCAACGTCCTGACTTTC CASSQEFIGANVLTF
14 TRBJ1-2 - TRBD1 TRBV6-6 TGTGCCAGCACCTACGGGACAGCCCAGGATGGCTACACCTTC CASTYGTAQDGYTF
14 TRBJ1-2 - - TRBV5-1 TGCGCCAGCAGTATCGGGGAGGCTGGCTATGGCTACACCTTC CASSIGEAGYGYTF
19 TRBJ2-3 - - TRBV4-1 TGCGCCAGCAGCCAAGACATGAGTAAGCTTTGGGGGGTTCGCGATACGCAGTATTTT CASSQDMSKLWGVRDTQYF
15 TRBJ2-3 - - TRBV6-1 TGTGCCAGCAGTGTTGGCGGGGCAGGGACAGATACGCAGTATTTT CASSVGGAGTDTQYF
17 TRBJ2-7 - - TRBV28 TGTGCCAGCAGTTTAAGAGGGGGTTATGGACTAGTCCACGAGCAGTACTTC CASSLRGGYGLVHEQYF
12 TRBJ2-1 - - TRBV7-9 TGTGCCAGCACGGGGGCGCGGACTGAGCAGTTCTTC CASTGARTEQFF
16 TRBJ2-1 - TRBD2 TRBV27 TGTGCCAGCAGTCTTGGACTAGCGGGAGATTCCGGTGAGCAGTTCTTC CASSLGLAGDSGEQFF
15 TRBJ2-7 - TRBD1 TRBV9 TGTGCCAGCAGCGGCTTCTCAGGGGGCGTGTACGAGCAGTACTTC CASSGFSGGVYEQYF
11 TRBJ2-1 - - TRBV30 TGTGCCTGGAGTGCTTCCGGTGAGCAGTTCTTC CAWSASGEQFF
8 TRBJ1-2 few - TRBV10-3 TGTGCCAGGGGTGGCTACACCTTC CARGGYTF
11 TRBJ2-4 - - TRBV29-1 TGCAGCGTTGTAACCAAAAACATTCAGTACTTC CSVVTKNIQYF
19 TRBJ2-7 - TRBD2 TRBV5-1 TGCGCCAGCAGCTGGGAAGGACTAGCGGGAGGTCTCTCCCTTTACGAGCAGTACTTC CASSWEGLAGGLSLYEQYF
15 TRBJ1-2 - - TRBV5-1 TGCGCCAGCAGCTTGGGATCGGACCCTAACTATGGCTACACCTTC CASSLGSDPNYGYTF
14 TRBJ2-5 - - TRBV4-2 TGTGCCAGCAGCCAAGGCAGGGGAGAGGGGACCCAGTACTTC CASSQGRGEGTQYF
21 TRBJ2-7 - - TRBV10-3 TGTGCCATCAGCGAGGGGGGCCTGAATGCCAGGGCGTCGGGGTTCGCCTACGAGCAGTACTTC CAISEGGLNARASGFAYEQYF
15 TRBJ2-1 - TRBD2 TRBV7-9 TGTGCCAGCAGCGTCCCTAGCGGGGGTGACAATGAGCAGTTCTTC CASSVPSGGDNEQFF
18 TRBJ2-6 - - TRBV7-2 TGTGCCAGCAGCTTAACGGCACAGGGCTTTCCTGGGGCCAACGTCCTGACTTTC CASSLTAQGFPGANVLTF
13 TRBJ1-5 once - TRBV6-5 TGTGCCAGTCAGGGACGGGGCAATCAGCCCCAGCATTTT CASQGRGNQPQHF
13 TRBJ1-1 - - TRBV7-6 TGTGCCAGCAGCTTAGGGGGGGGGAATGAAGCTTTCTTT CASSLGGGNEAFF
16 TRBJ2-5 - - TRBV11-2 TGTGCCAGCAGCTTAGCCGGAATGGGAGGGGGAGAGACCCAGTACTTC CASSLAGMGGGETQYF
15 TRBJ1-4 - - TRBV19 TGTGCCAGTAGTCCTCAGGGGACGATGGCGGAAAAACTGTTTTTT CASSPQGTMAEKLFF
15 TRBJ1-2 - - TRBV29-1 TGCAGCGTTGAAAATCCGGACATTCTTCTGACCGGCTACACCTTC CSVENPDILLTGYTF
16 TRBJ2-7 - TRBD2 TRBV15 TGTGCCACCAGCAGAGATCGTACTAGCGGGACCCTCGAGCAGTACTTC CATSRDRTSGTLEQYF
15 TRBJ2-7 once - TRBV5-4 TGTGCCAGCAGCTGGGGGTTAGGGGCGGACAACGAGCAGTACTTC CASSWGLGADNEQYF
13 TRBJ2-7 - TRBD1 TRBV9 TGTGCCAGCAGCGCCGACAGGGGCTACGAGCAGTACTTC CASSADRGYEQYF
15 TRBJ2-1 - TRBD2 TRBV4-3 TGCGCCAGCAGCCAAAAGGGCGGGAGCTACAATGAGCAGTTCTTC CASSQKGGSYNEQFF
15 TRBJ2-7 - - TRBV9 TGTGCCAGCAGCGTAGGAGGGACGGCGGGATACGAGCAGTACTTC CASSVGGTAGYEQYF
16 TRBJ2-4 - - TRBV4-1 TGCGCCAGCAGCCAACTGGCCCAACGACCCAAAAACATTCAGTACTTC CASSQLAQRPKNIQYF
18 TRBJ1-2 - TRBD1 TRBV28 TGTGCCAGCAGCAAAAACGCGAAACAACAGGGGGCAATCTATGGCTACACCTTC CASSKNAKQQGAIYGYTF
14 TRBJ1-2 - - TRBV7-2 TGTGCCAGCAGCTTACTATCCGGAAACTATGGCTACACCTTC CASSLLSGNYGYTF
16 TRBJ2-7 - TRBD2 TRBV13 TGTGCCAGCAGCTTACTAGCGGGAGCGAGCTCCTACGAGCAGTACTTC CASSLLAGASSYEQYF